This T cell receptor (beta chain) originates from a study of blood T cell repertoires in COVID-19. Study information: PBMCs, B-cell-depleted T cells, or T cells were the source of the cDNA or gDNA that made up the material.

The participants were between roughly 18 and 90 years old and came from some 25 US areas. Clinical history as reported by participants underpinned cohort assignment. TCRdb's copy holds only in-frame clones and misses some; the assay was immunoSEQ multiplex PCR. The table shows about 370,000 clones, with roughly nine tenths occurring only once. CDR1 and CDR2 (germline): SGHVS, FQNEAQ. V gave up 0 bases and J gave up 8 bases, with 16 bases separating them. The CDR3 runs 15 residues. Source material: PBMCs or T cells enriched from blood (not recorded which). The TCR was taken from a woman aged 40 to 50 who had been exposed to COVID-19. This chain connects TRBV7-8 to TRBJ1-2; D perhaps matches TRBD1 (5 bases). CDR3 sequence: CASSLALGREGGYTF. DNA of the CDR3: TGTGCCAGCAGCTTAGCGCTTGGCAGGGAGGGCGGCTACACCTTC.